This T cell receptor beta chain appears in the sequencing data of a study of beta chain features in type 1 diabetes listed by TCRdb under 2018. Background for the entire study: Mean age, gender distribution, total cell number and subset yield did not differ between patients and healthy donors. Whereas all 30 or so donors provided naive and central memory subsets, regulatory and stem cell-like memory subsets were isolated from just 8 patients and roughly 8 healthy donors. The study compared the TCRB repertoires of sorted circulating CD4+ T cell subsets in recently diagnosed type 1 diabetes patients with those in matched healthy donors. Across all samples, some 110,000,000 sorted cells were examined, and cell number per subset correlated strongly with RNA yield.

Study-wide findings and limitations: At VDJ recombination sites, patients with type 1 diabetes made fewer insertions and deleted more nucleotides, a pattern implying thymic rearrangement abnormalities. Naive, central memory and regulatory TCRB repertoires appeared to be more similar among patients than among healthy donors. Shorter templates might have been favored by PCR, but patient and control samples were amplified and corrected together, so both groups would have been affected equally by any skew. In all four CD4+ subsets, TCRB CDR3 length was moderately but significantly shorter in type 1 diabetes patients. Because the HLA sub-analyses included only small numbers of individuals, any influence of HLA type on TCRB rearrangement was left unresolved. Because cDNA was sequenced instead of genomic DNA, highly expressing activated cells could be over-represented, though the groups showed no difference in activation or CD3 levels.

A single peripheral blood draw of around 120 mL on average was collected from each donor into heparinised tubes. Naive, central memory, regulatory and stem cell-like memory CD4+ T cells were sorted on a BD FACSAria II using a panel including CD45RO, CCR7, CD25, CD127, CD95 and CD27. All sorted populations exceeded 95% purity. PBMCs were isolated right away by Lymphoprep density gradient centrifugation and were stained directly, without culture. So that batch effects would be minimized, each experiment stained and sorted samples in pairs, pairing one healthy donor with one patient. On this clone: Its cognate antigen has yet to be identified. No qualities accompany the bases; no much larger clone lies one base away.

All of the isolated RNA was reverse transcribed with the High Capacity cDNA Reverse Transcription Kit, so expressed TCRB transcripts were sequenced. Naive, central memory and regulatory T cell samples underwent deep immunoSEQ sequencing, averaging around 4 million total reads per sample. Sorted cells were lysed in RLT buffer, and RNA was extracted using DNase-treated RNeasy Micro or Mini kits according to cell number. Each cell subset was processed on its own to prevent cross-contamination, while patient and healthy donor samples were processed together. The immunoSEQ multiplex PCR was used to amplify TCRB sequences from cDNA, yielding 87-bp fragments that span the CDR3 region. Sequencing of the amplicons was performed on the Illumina HiSeq platform. On the authors' methods: Synthetic template baselines were used to correct PCR bias computationally, reads within Hamming distance 2 were collapsed together, and singletons that could not be merged were discarded. By aligning reads against IMGT, V, D and J genes, CDR3 length, and insertions or deletions at six rearrangement sites were assigned. Within each subset, clonotype counts were normalized to sorted cell number, and only after that were true diversity and Gini coefficients computed with the tcR R package. The overlap coefficient, calculated on TCRB nucleotide sequences, was used to quantify repertoire sharing. Out-of-frame TCRB sequences from naive cells were analyzed to stand in for the pre-selection repertoire. TCRdb provides this immuneACCESS table in a form limited to in-frame rearrangements. Some clones are lacking; in checked studies, under half of them reflect an unresolved V gene, and why the rest are absent is not known. The V and J calls and clone size are taken from that table; D and trimming were inferred from the DNA. The sample table contains almost 350,000 clones; only one count was recorded for around a fifth of them. The top ten hold 0.035% to 0.05% of the sample.

For CDR1 and CDR2, the germline V gene lists SGHRS and YFSETQ. Relative to germline, V is 2 bases shorter and J is 5 bases shorter, with 10 bases between their ends. The CDR3 has 13 amino acids, counting the end cysteine and phenylalanine. Only CDR3 DNA is held: 39 bases, read in frame from base 1. Recombination connected TRBV5-1 to TRBJ2-5; matching of 5 bases hints at TRBD2 as the D gene. The origin of this receptor is a woman aged 18-29 years in good health. Sequencing was performed on naive CD4+ T cells from blood. The sample's cell subset or site label, in plain terms: true naive CD4+ T cells. The CDR3 sequence is CASSLLRGETQYF. The nucleotide sequence reads TGCGCCAGCAGCTTACTGCGAGGGGAGACCCAGTACTTC.